This T cell receptor beta chain stems from a study of memory CD4+ T cells and cytomegalovirus serostatus. The study, taken as a whole, reports: Repertoires predicted CMV serostatus with median bootstrapped AUC of about 0.95.

Clones were read by immunoSEQ multiplex PCR, and TCRdb kept only the in-frame ones, dropping some. The profile shows over 25,000 clones, 75% to 80% of them singletons. Notes on this clone: Its target is not known.

Single viable CD3+CD4+CD8-CD45RO+ cells were sorted as the memory CD4+ T cells. Positive selection with CD4 microbeads enriched total CD4+ T cells. The germline V gene has CDR1 SGDLS and CDR2 YYNGEE. V was trimmed by 5 bases and J by 0 bases, leaving 8 bases between them. CDR3 length: 14 amino acids. Sample: memory CD4+ T cells from blood. This receptor was obtained from an adult in good health and CMV-seronegative. The genes are TRBV9 and TRBJ1-4; D is perhaps TRBD1 (5 bases). The CDR3 spells CASSKTATNEKLFF. In DNA form, the CDR3 reads TGTGCCAGCAGTAAGACAGCAACTAATGAAAAACTGTTTTTT.